Each of the 16 T cell receptor beta chains below was sequenced from the same sample in a study of beta chain features in type 1 diabetes. Reverse transcription of all isolated RNA meant that expressed TCRB transcripts were sequenced. Only in-frame clones appear in the TCRdb table, and some are missing; sequencing was by immunoSEQ multiplex PCR. The sample holds about 400,000 clones, roughly 12% seen once. Sequencing used naive CD4+ T cells from blood. Receptors originate from a man between 18 and 29 years old in good health.

The gene calls are TRBV2 and TRBJ1-5, with a possible D match to TRBD1 (6 bases). Deletions cut 4 bases from V and 3 bases from J, with 10 bases between. This CDR3 spans 14 amino acids. CDR1 SNHLY and CDR2 FYNNEI come from the germline V gene. In nucleotides, the CDR3 is TGTGCCAGCAGTGCGGGACACCCCAATCAGCCCCAGCATTTT. This sequence encodes CASSAGHPNQPQHF.

In this sample, this clone turned up a few times. V gene TRBV28 combines with J gene TRBJ1-2, with 8 bases lining up with TRBD1. The CDR3 runs 14 residues. V lost 2 bases to trimming and J lost 4 bases; unmatched junction nucleotides: 3. CDR1 is MDHEN and CDR2 is SYDVKM in the germline V gene. CDR3 region: CASSLRQGFYGYTF. Written as DNA, the CDR3 is TGTGCCAGCAGTTTACGACAGGGGTTCTATGGCTACACCTTC.

This clone was detected only a few times. The V and J genes are TRBV7-2 and TRBJ2-7; D not resolved. V was shortened by 2 bases and J by 1 base, with 6 bases between the two germline ends. CDR3 length: 13 amino acids. Germline V lookup: CDR1 SGHTA, CDR2 FQGNSA. The CDR3 DNA sequence: TGTGCCAGCAGCTTAAATCTTTCCTACGAGCAGTACTTC. Its translation: CASSLNLSYEQYF.

The chain is built from TRBV10-2 and TRBJ2-5; possibly TRBD1 for D (6 bases). The V gene's germline CDR1 is WSHSY and CDR2 SAAADI. V lost 6 bases to trimming and J lost 4 bases, with 12 bases between them. The CDR3 contains 13 residues. CDR3 region: CASSLQGGETQYF. DNA for the CDR3: TGCGCCAGCAGCCTACAGGGCGGAGAGACCCAGTACTTC.

The CDR3 region has the DNA TGTGCCAGCAGCTTAGGTCTAGCGGGACCTCAAGAGACCCAGTACTTC. Its translation is CASSLGLAGPQETQYF. The chain has TRBV7-3 and TRBJ2-5, with TRBD2 matching 9 bases. This CDR3 region has 16 residues. Germline values: CDR1 SGHTA, CDR2 FQGTGA. V was pared by 2 bases and J by 2 bases, with 6 bases of the junction left unmatched.

This clone was counted between two and nine times. The chain carries TRBV5-1 and TRBJ2-1, with TRBD1 matching 11 bases. This CDR3 comprises 16 residues. The germline V gene has CDR1 SGHRS and CDR2 YFSETQ. After removal of 4 bases from V and 8 bases from J, the junction contained 11 bases not matched to a gene. The chain's CDR3 is CASSPGTGGPTDEQFF. As DNA, the CDR3 is TGCGCCAGCAGCCCCGGGACAGGGGGTCCCACCGATGAGCAGTTCTTC.

This clone occurred a few times. This chain uses TRBV4-3 with TRBJ2-5, with TRBD1 identical over 8 bases. The length of the CDR3 is 15 residues. Germline CDR1 is LGHNA and CDR2 is YSLEER. The J segment lost 6 bases and the V segment lost 4 bases, leaving 10 bases of the junction unmatched. CDR3 DNA: TGCGCCAGCAGCCCTCCCGGAGGCAGGGGGCAGACCCAGTACTTC. Its protein product is CASSPPGGRGQTQYF.

The chain carries TRBV9 and TRBJ1-4; D possibly corresponds to TRBD1 (5 bases). The CDR3 has 13 amino acids. Trimming shortened V by 4 bases and J by 7 bases, and 11 bases separated the two germline ends. The germline V gene encodes CDR1 SGDLS and CDR2 YYNGEE. The CDR3 protein is CASSSGGGEKLFF. CDR3 nucleotide sequence: TGTGCCAGCAGCTCTGGGGGAGGTGAAAAACTGTTTTTT.

The chain couples TRBV30 to TRBJ2-3, with a tentative D call TRBD1 (6 bases). There are 13 residues in the CDR3. Trimming took 4 bases from V and 2 from J, leaving 10 bases between them. Germline V gives CDR1 GTSNPN, CDR2 SVGIG (reference sequence). The CDR3 nucleotides are TGTGCCTGGAACGCAGGGGTCACAGATACGCAGTATTTT. Translated: CAWNAGVTDTQYF.

V usage is TRBV6-6 and J usage is TRBJ2-7; D is unresolved. CDR1 is MNHNY, CDR2 SVGAGI, per germline (reference sequence). Trimming pared 0 bases from V and 3 bases from J, leaving 6 bases between. The CDR3 runs 13 residues. CDR3 DNA: TGTGCCAGCAGTTACTCAATCGGCTACGAGCAGTACTTC. Its protein is CASSYSIGYEQYF.

V gene TRBV19 combines with J gene TRBJ2-7; 14 nucleotides match TRBD2. The length of the CDR3 is 15 residues. Germline trimming cut 6 bases from V and 5 bases from J; bases unmatched to any gene: 6. CDR1 is LNHDA and CDR2 is SQIVND in the germline V gene (reference sequence). CDR3 sequence: CASRGLAGVSDEQYF. The CDR3 DNA sequence: TGTGCCAGTAGGGGACTAGCGGGAGTCAGCGACGAGCAGTACTTC.

The chain carries TRBV12-5 and TRBJ2-1, with 13 nucleotides matching TRBD2. V was clipped by 6 bases and J by 7 bases; unmatched bases: 9. CDR1 is LGHNT and CDR2 is FRNRAP in the germline V gene. The CDR3 loop spans 16 amino acids. In DNA, the CDR3 is TGTGCTAGTGGCAGGGGACTAGCGGGAAGTATTAATGAGCAGTTCTTC. This translates into CASGRGLAGSINEQFF.

J is TRBJ2-5 and V is TRBV7-2; tentative D call: TRBD1 (6 bases). The CDR3 is 13 residues long. Germline loops: CDR1 SGHTA, CDR2 FQGNSA. Trimming cost V 4 bases and J 5 bases, with 11 bases left between them. The CDR3 is CASSWAQGETQYF. In nucleotides, the CDR3 is TGTGCCAGCAGCTGGGCCCAGGGGGAGACCCAGTACTTC.

J is TRBJ1-2 and V is TRBV30; the match to TRBD1 covers 11 bases. V lost 0 bases, J lost 8 bases, and 2 bases stayed unmatched. Germline CDR1 reads GTSNPN; CDR2 reads SVGIG (reference sequence). This CDR3 is 13 amino acids long. The CDR3 here is CAWSVDRGLGYTF. Written as DNA, the CDR3 is TGTGCCTGGAGTGTGGACAGGGGGCTAGGCTACACCTTC.

The sample holds a few counts of this clone. The chain employs TRBV4-2 and TRBJ2-2, with D unclear. The CDR3 totals 15 residues. Germline loops: CDR1 LGHNA, CDR2 YNFKEQ. V was cut by 1 base and J by 0 bases, with 6 bases left in between. The CDR3 DNA reads TGTGCCAGCAGCCAAGGGCAGACGAACACCGGGGAGCTGTTTTTT. Residues: CASSQGQTNTGELFF.

This clone came up a few times. The chain joins TRBV29-1 to TRBJ1-2, with D tentatively TRBD1 (5 bases). The ends were cut back, 3 bases at V and 4 bases at J, with 12 bases in the middle. The CDR3 covers 13 residues. In germline, CDR1 is SQVTM, CDR2 ANQGSEA. CDR3 DNA sequence: TGCAGCGTTGATGTAGCAGGGCCCTATGGCTACACCTTC. Protein: CSVDVAGPYGYTF.